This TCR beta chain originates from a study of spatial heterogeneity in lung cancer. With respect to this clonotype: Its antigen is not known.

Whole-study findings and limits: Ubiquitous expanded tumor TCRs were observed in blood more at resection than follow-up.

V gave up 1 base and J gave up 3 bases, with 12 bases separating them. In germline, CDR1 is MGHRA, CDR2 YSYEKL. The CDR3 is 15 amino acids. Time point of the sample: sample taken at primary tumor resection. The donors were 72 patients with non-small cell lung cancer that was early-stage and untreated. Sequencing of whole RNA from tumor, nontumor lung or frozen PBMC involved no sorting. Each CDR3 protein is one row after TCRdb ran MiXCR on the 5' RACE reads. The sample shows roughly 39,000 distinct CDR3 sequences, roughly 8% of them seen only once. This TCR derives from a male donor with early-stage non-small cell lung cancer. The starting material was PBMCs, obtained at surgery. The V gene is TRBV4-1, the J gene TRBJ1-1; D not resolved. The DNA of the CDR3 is TGCGCCAGCAGCCAAGTGAGGGAGCGGTACACTGAAGCTTTCTTT. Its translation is CASSQVRERYTEAFF.